Each of the 32 T cell receptor beta chains below was sequenced from the same sample in a study of blood T cells in healthy people across ages (dated by TCRdb to between 2015 and 2016). Library prep was done by 5' RACE. The sequencing machine was an Illumina HiSeq 2500. A second PCR of 7 to 11 cycles was performed with a sample-barcoded 5' primer and a J-beta primer mix. Using fastp at Q25 and MiXCR, TCRdb reprocessed the public reads and kept productive beta chains. Each entry is one CDR3 protein sequence, shown with its most common DNA and genes. The sample has more than 650,000 distinct CDR3 sequences on record, about a quarter of them singletons. About 2.9% of the sample belongs to the ten largest clones. The sample was also linked to a second study, of T cells of mothers and their children.

Sequenced material: blood. The source is a boy aged 5-17 years in good health.

This chain links TRBV7-6 with TRBJ2-5; 8 positions agree with TRBD2. CDR1 and CDR2 (germline): SGHVS, FNYEAQ. V gave up 6 bases and J gave up 0 bases; unmatched junction bases: 9. The CDR3 has 16 amino acids. CDR3 bases: TGTGCCAGCAGTCGAGCGGGGGAATTGTACCAAGAGACCCAGTACTTC. This translates into CASSRAGELYQETQYF.

The sample holds many counts of this clonotype. The V gene is TRBV3-1, the J gene TRBJ2-5, with D hard to call. Germline CDR1 reads LGHDT; CDR2 reads YNNKEL (reference sequence). CDR3 length equals 14 residues. The V gene lost 2 bases and the J gene lost 0 bases, with 7 bases spanning the gap. The DNA of the CDR3 is TGTGCCAGCAGCCAATGGCAGGACCAAGAGACCCAGTACTTC. It codes for CASSQWQDQETQYF.

A few counts support this clonotype. The V and J genes are TRBV3-1 and TRBJ1-6; tentatively, D is TRBD1 (5 bases). V lost 0 bases and J 9 bases, leaving 18 bases between the germline ends. This CDR3 contains 17 residues. Per germline, CDR1 LGHDT and CDR2 YNNKEL (reference sequence). The CDR3, as DNA: TGTGCCAGCAGCCAAGAATACAGAAGTGCGGGGGGTTCACCCCTCCACTTT. Translated: CASSQEYRSAGGSPLHF.

The count of this clonotype is one. The chain joins TRBV28 to TRBJ2-7; the D gene is possibly TRBD1 (5 bases). The CDR3 has 14 amino acids. Trimming took off 1 base at V and 4 bases at J, with 11 bases between the two ends. The V gene's germline CDR1 is MDHEN and CDR2 SYDVKM. Here the CDR3 DNA reads TGTGCCAGCAGTTTATCCTTTGGGGCGTACGAGCAGTACTTC. Amino acid sequence: CASSLSFGAYEQYF. The complete variable domain, with remaining parts taken from reference TRBV28 and TRBJ2-7, reads DVKVTQSSRYLVKRTGEKVFLECVQDMDHENMFWYRQDPGLGLRLIYFSYDVKMKEKGDIPEGYSVSREKKERFSLILESASTNQTSMYLCASSLSFGAYEQYFGPGTRLTVT.

This clonotype was observed a handful of times. The chain couples TRBV27 to TRBJ2-3; 8 bases align to TRBD2. V lost 7 bases to trimming and J lost 4 bases; unmatched junction nucleotides: 10. This CDR3 is built from 15 residues. CDR1 MNHEY and CDR2 SMNVEV come from the germline V gene (reference sequence). Here the CDR3 DNA reads TGTGCCAGCACTTGGAGCGGGGGTTTGCCAGATACGCAGTATTTT. This sequence encodes CASTWSGGLPDTQYF.

The chain carries TRBV12-3 or TRBV12-4 and TRBJ1-5, with unresolved D. Deletions cut 8 bases from V and 0 bases from J, with 14 bases between. This CDR3 region has 15 residues. The CDR3 bases are TGTGCCAGCGCCACAAGTTGGGATAGCAATCAGCCCCAGCATTTT. Translating it yields CASATSWDSNQPQHF.

The J gene is TRBJ2-3, the V gene TRBV15; a weak D match, TRBD1 (5 bases). V lost 0 bases to trimming and J lost 6 bases, with 10 bases between them. The CDR3 contains 14 residues. In germline, CDR1 is LNHNV, CDR2 YYDKDF (reference sequence). CDR3 amino acids: CATSRDRSGDTQYF. CDR3 sequence (DNA): TGTGCCACCAGCAGAGATCGATCAGGGGATACGCAGTATTTT.

As DNA, the CDR3 is TGTGCCAGCAGGGACAGGGTCTCCGCCTACGAGCAGTACTTC. Its protein is CASRDRVSAYEQYF. The chain recombines TRBV28 with TRBJ2-7, with 8 bases matching TRBD1. The germline CDR1 and CDR2 sequences are MDHEN and SYDVKM. V was clipped by 6 bases and J by 2 bases; unmatched bases: 6. The CDR3 is made up of 14 amino acids.

This clonotype was observed a handful of times. The chain employs TRBV13 and TRBJ2-5, with a tentative D call TRBD2 (6 bases). The CDR3 runs 15 residues. The germline CDR1 and CDR2 sequences are PRHDT and FYEKMQ (reference sequence). Between the trimmed V and J ends, which lost 5 bases and 2 bases, there was a span of 15 bases. As DNA, the CDR3 is TGTGCCAGCAGCCCCAGGGTGGGGAGGCAAGAGACCCAGTACTTC. Translation: CASSPRVGRQETQYF.

The chain uses TRBV5-5 and TRBJ1-1; D is unresolved. Trimming removed 0 bases from V and 2 bases from J, with 8 bases in between. The CDR3 loop spans 14 amino acids. Germline V CDR1 and CDR2: SGHKS, YYEKEE (reference sequence). The CDR3 coding sequence is TGTGCCAGCAGCTTGGCCCAGTTTAACACTGAAGCTTTCTTT. Protein: CASSLAQFNTEAFF.

The chain employs TRBV7-9 and TRBJ2-5, with 10 bases fitting TRBD1. The CDR3 consists of 16 residues. Trimming at V came to 4 bases and at J to 7 bases, leaving 12 bases not matched to a gene. Germline CDR1 SEHNR, CDR2 FQNEAQ (reference sequence). The CDR3 DNA sequence: TGTGCCAGCAGCTCAGCCGGGACAGGGGTTGGCGGGACCCAGTACTTC. Protein product: CASSSAGTGVGGTQYF.

This chain links TRBV20-1 with TRBJ2-7; D is possibly TRBD1 (6 bases). The V gene's germline CDR1 is DFQATT and CDR2 SNEGSKA (reference sequence). This CDR3 region has 13 residues. V was trimmed by 7 bases and J by 3 bases, leaving 16 bases between them. The CDR3 bases are TGCAGTGTCAGCTCCAGGGGCATCTACGAGCAGTACTTC. This sequence encodes CSVSSRGIYEQYF.

This clonotype was recorded many times. This sequence joins TRBV5-1 and TRBJ2-1; maybe TRBD2 (7 bases). The CDR3 runs 15 residues. Per germline, CDR1 SGHRS and CDR2 YFSETQ. Between the trimmed V and J ends, which lost 0 bases and 4 bases, there was a span of 11 bases. Here the CDR3 DNA reads TGCGCCAGCAGCTTGGGGGCGGGGGCATACAATGAGCAGTTCTTC. This translates into CASSLGAGAYNEQFF.

This sequence joins TRBV29-1 and TRBJ1-4, with D maybe TRBD1 (5 bases). Germline lookup yields CDR1 SQVTM and CDR2 ANQGSEA. V was clipped by 4 bases and J by 5 bases, with 20 bases between them. The CDR3 consists of 16 residues. DNA of the CDR3: TGCAGCGTTGCGCAGGGATCAAGTGGGGGAAATGAAAAACTGTTTTTT. This encodes CSVAQGSSGGNEKLFF.

The CDR3 sequence is CAIRGGITPGQGPNTGELFF. The CDR3, as DNA: TGTGCCATCCGGGGGGGGATCACCCCGGGACAGGGACCGAACACCGGGGAGCTGTTTTTT. V and J are TRBV10-3 and TRBJ2-2; TRBD1 is a possible D gene (9 bases). CDR3 length equals 20 residues. The V gene lost 8 bases and the J gene lost 0 bases, with 28 bases spanning the gap. From germline, CDR1 is ENHRY and CDR2 SYGVKD.

CDR3 sequence: CASSYWDSPNTGELFF. The CDR3 bases are TGTGCCAGCAGTTACTGGGATAGCCCGAACACCGGGGAGCTGTTTTTT. This chain uses TRBV6-2 or TRBV6-3 with TRBJ2-2, with no clear D. The V gene's germline CDR1 is MNHEY and CDR2 SVGEGT. With 1 base removed from V and 0 bases from J, the gap between germline ends came to 9 bases. This CDR3 comprises 16 residues.

The chain joins TRBV25-1 to TRBJ2-3; D perhaps matches TRBD1 (5 bases). V gave up 8 bases and J gave up 4 bases, with 13 bases separating them. CDR3 length: 13 amino acids. The germline gives CDR1 MGHDK, CDR2 SYGVNS. The CDR3 DNA follows: TGTGCCAGCGGGTGGGGCAGTGCAGATACGCAGTATTTT. Protein sequence: CASGWGSADTQYF.

V and J are TRBV3-1 and TRBJ1-2; 8 bases line up with TRBD1. There are 13 residues in the CDR3. The junction had 6 bases not matched to a gene; V was cut back by 4 bases and J by 8 bases. The V gene's germline CDR1 is LGHDT and CDR2 YNNKEL (reference sequence). The CDR3: CASSPDRVSGYTF. As DNA, the CDR3 is TGTGCCAGCAGCCCGGACAGGGTCTCCGGCTACACCTTC.

A few counts support this clonotype. This chain links TRBV12-5 with TRBJ2-5; 8 bases are shared with TRBD1. CDR3 length equals 15 residues. V shed 5 bases and J 4 bases; nucleotides not matched to a gene: 9. Looked up from germline, CDR1 is LGHNT and CDR2 is FRNRAP. CDR3 nucleotides: TGTGCTAGTGGTACCAACCCACAGGGGGGAGAGACCCAGTACTTC. Protein: CASGTNPQGGETQYF. Full variable domain (rest looked up from reference TRBV12-5 and TRBJ2-5): DARVTQTPRHKVTEMGQEVTMRCQPILGHNTVFWYRQTMMQGLELLAYFRNRAPLDDSGMPKDRFSAEMPDATLATLKIQPSEPRDSAVYFCASGTNPQGGETQYFGPGTRLLVL.

This clonotype has just a few counts. The V and J genes are TRBV6-7 and TRBJ2-5, with D perhaps given as TRBD1 or TRBD2 (5 bases each). TRBV6-7 is classed as an ORF, of uncertain function. Trimming left V 9 bases short and J 1 base short, with 12 bases between. This CDR3 has 13 residues. For the CDR3, the DNA is TGTGCCAGGGCCTCCGGGGCCCAAGAGACCCAGTACTTC. This encodes CARASGAQETQYF.

Notes on this clonotype: A read error may account for a junction end that differs from germline. This chain uses TRBV7-6 with TRBJ1-1; perhaps TRBD1 as D (6 bases). CDR3 size: 15 residues. In germline, CDR1 is SGHVS, CDR2 FNYEAQ. CDR3 protein: CASSWGEGGGTGAFF. The CDR3 bases are TGTGCCAGCAGCTGGGGGGAGGGGGGTGGCACTGGAGCTTTCTTT.

The V call is TRBV6-1, the J call TRBJ2-5, with TRBD1 matching 9 bases. CDR3 length: 15 residues. J was trimmed by 5 bases and V by 6 bases; bases with no gene match: 10. The V gene's germline CDR1 is MNHNS and CDR2 SASEGT. CDR3 sequence: CASSHPGQGLETQYF. The DNA for the CDR3 is TGTGCCAGCAGCCATCCGGGACAGGGTTTGGAGACCCAGTACTTC.

The CDR3 protein is CSARGGANYGYTF. The CDR3 DNA reads as TGCAGTGCTAGAGGCGGTGCTAACTATGGCTACACCTTC. V usage is TRBV29-1 and J usage is TRBJ1-2; D is unclear. The CDR3 spans 13 residues. CDR1 is SQVTM, CDR2 ANQGSEA, per germline.

This clonotype was counted between two and nine times. V and J are TRBV28 and TRBJ2-7; 8 bases agree with TRBD2. CDR1 and CDR2 (germline): MDHEN, SYDVKM. The CDR3 runs to 17 residues. J lost 1 base, V lost 2 bases, and 10 bases had no gene match. In nucleotides, the CDR3 is TGTGCCAGCAGTTTACTTAGCGGGGTAGTGTTATCCTACGAGCAGTACTTC. Translating it yields CASSLLSGVVLSYEQYF.

The J gene is TRBJ2-2, the V gene TRBV6-5; D may be TRBD1 (6 bases). V was cut by 4 bases and J by 0 bases, with 15 bases left in between. The CDR3 runs 17 residues. Germline values: CDR1 MNHEY, CDR2 SVGAGI. CDR3 loop: CASSFLSQGTNTGELFF. CDR3 sequence (DNA): TGTGCCAGCAGTTTTCTATCACAGGGCACGAACACCGGGGAGCTGTTTTTT.

This clonotype was picked up a small number of times. DNA for the CDR3: TGTGCCAGCAGTTTTAACGAGGGGCCCTACGAGCAGTACTTC. This translates into CASSFNEGPYEQYF. V and J are TRBV12-3 or TRBV12-4 and TRBJ2-7; D may match TRBD1 or TRBD2 (5 bases each). V dropped 3 bases and J dropped 2 bases, with 11 bases sitting between them. This CDR3 is built from 14 residues.

This chain links TRBV28 with TRBJ2-4, with D uncertain. The CDR3 covers 17 residues. CDR1 is MDHEN and CDR2 is SYDVKM in the germline V gene. Trimming removed 2 bases at V and 2 bases at J, with 16 bases between. The CDR3 loop is CASSLSFLFETKNIQYF. DNA of the CDR3: TGTGCCAGCAGTTTAAGTTTCTTGTTTGAGACCAAAAACATTCAGTACTTC.

The V call is TRBV4-1, the J call TRBJ1-2; TRBD1 agrees at 7 bases. Germline lookup yields CDR1 MGHRA and CDR2 YSYEKL. CDR3 size: 13 residues. The V and J ends lost 0 bases and 8 bases, in that order; junction bases with no gene match: 3. This CDR3 is CASSQDQGEGYTF. CDR3 bases: TGCGCCAGCAGCCAAGATCAGGGGGAAGGCTACACCTTC.

This clonotype has just a few counts. The rearrangement links TRBV5-1 to TRBJ2-5; no firm D call. The ends were cut back, 0 bases at V and 5 bases at J, with 11 bases in the middle. CDR3 length equals 14 residues. CDR1 and CDR2 from the germline V gene are SGHRS and YFSETQ. CDR3 DNA: TGCGCCAGCAGCTTGGATGCTCTTAGGGAGACCCAGTACTTC. As protein: CASSLDALRETQYF.

This clonotype was detected only a few times. The chain uses TRBV5-1 and TRBJ2-5, with D hard to call. Trimming took 4 bases from V and 1 from J, leaving 11 bases between them. The CDR3 covers 14 residues. Germline CDR1 reads SGHRS; CDR2 reads YFSETQ. In nucleotides, the CDR3 is TGCGCCAGCAGCGCTATCCCCCCCCAAGAGACCCAGTACTTC. Its translation is CASSAIPPQETQYF.

The genes are TRBV6-5 and TRBJ2-1, with D possibly being TRBD1 or TRBD2 (5 bases each). Germline CDR1 and CDR2: MNHEY and SVGAGI. V shed 2 bases and J shed 2 bases, with 13 bases lying between them. This CDR3 has 16 residues. The CDR3 region is CASSYVGTDTYNEQFF. CDR3 coding DNA: TGTGCCAGCAGTTACGTAGGGACGGACACCTACAATGAGCAGTTCTTC.

This clonotype was detected only a few times. The chain carries TRBV12-3 or TRBV12-4 and TRBJ2-5, with D possibly TRBD1 on 5 matching bases. CDR3 length: 12 residues. Trimming left V 10 bases short and J 5 bases short, with 14 bases between. Written as DNA, the CDR3 is TGTGCCACCCAAGGGGAAGCTGAGACCCAGTACTTC. Amino acids: CATQGEAETQYF.